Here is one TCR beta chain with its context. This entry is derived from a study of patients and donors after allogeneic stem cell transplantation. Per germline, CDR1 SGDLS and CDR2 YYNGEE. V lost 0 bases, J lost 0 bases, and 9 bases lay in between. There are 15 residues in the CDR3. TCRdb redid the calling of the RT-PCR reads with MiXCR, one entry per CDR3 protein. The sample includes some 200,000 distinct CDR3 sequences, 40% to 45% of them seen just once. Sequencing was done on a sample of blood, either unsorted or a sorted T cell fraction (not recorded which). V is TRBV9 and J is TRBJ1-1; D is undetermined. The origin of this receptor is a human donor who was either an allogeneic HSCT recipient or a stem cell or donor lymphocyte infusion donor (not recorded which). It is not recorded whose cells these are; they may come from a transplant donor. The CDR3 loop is CASSVGGDMNTEAFF. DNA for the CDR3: TGTGCCAGCAGCGTAGGTGGCGACATGAACACTGAAGCTTTCTTT.